This T cell receptor beta chain came from a study of T cells after yellow fever vaccination. A 5'RACE template-switching step, the method used to make TCR cDNA, added a universal primer site and UMIs. TCRdb reprocessed the 5' RACE reads via MiXCR and lists one record per CDR3 protein. Found here are some 220,000 distinct CDR3 sequences, around 3.1% of them singletons; the top ten hold around 3%. From germline, CDR1 is MNHEY and CDR2 SVGAGI. The CDR3 sequence is 11 residues long. With 0 bases removed from V and 10 bases from J, the gap between germline ends came to 6 bases. General study results and limits: Post-booster reappearance was seen for most primary-vaccination clones (roughly 96% CD4, roughly 88% CD8). A minor fraction of clonotypes spanned both CD4 and CD8 compartments. Repertoires obtained by FACS sorting could include abundant clonotypes that entered as contaminants from the bulk population.

This clonotype was seen repeatedly, ten times or more. The target antigen is unknown. J is TRBJ1-1 and V is TRBV6-5; D gene unclear. The clonotype comes from a man in his late teens or twenties who received the YFV17D yellow fever vaccine. The sequenced sample was CD4+ T cells sorted from PBMCs, obtained 10 days after the yellow fever booster vaccination. CDR3 in amino acids: CASSYSVGAFF. CDR3 nucleotides: TGTGCCAGCAGTTACTCGGTGGGAGCTTTCTTT.